This TCR beta chain was recovered during a study of blood T cell repertoires in COVID-19. CDR1 SGHRS and CDR2 YFSETQ come from the germline V gene. The CDR3 totals 17 residues. V was trimmed by 4 bases and J by 2 bases, leaving 20 bases between them. Repertoires were generated with immunoSEQ multiplex PCR, while TCRdb's copy carries only in-frame clones and drops some. The sample lists 250,000 to 350,000 clones; about nine tenths were seen once. The TCR was taken from a woman aged 25 to 45 with COVID-19, enrolled during active disease. The sequenced sample was peripheral blood. The chain has TRBV5-1 and TRBJ2-3, with D possibly being TRBD2 (6 bases). The CDR3 region has the DNA TGCGCCAGCAGCCCAAGGGACTCCCGCGCGGACACAGATACGCAGTATTTT. As protein: CASSPRDSRADTDTQYF. The variable domain in full, completed from reference TRBV5-1 and TRBJ2-3, reads KAGVTQTPRYLIKTRGQQVTLSCSPISGHRSVSWYQQTPGQGLQFLFEYFSETQRNKGNFPGRFSGRQFSNSRSEMNVSTLELGDSALYLCASSPRDSRADTDTQYFGPGTRLTVL.